The 21 T cell receptor beta chains below come from one sample, sequenced in a study of T cell responses to AZD1222 COVID-19 vaccine. Clones were sequenced by immunoSEQ multiplex PCR, and TCRdb holds only the in-frame ones, with some missing. This table holds 150,000 to 200,000 clones, around 87% found once. The sequences come from peripheral blood, collected on day 0 of MenACWY control vaccination. Source of these receptors: an adult in good health.

The chain is built from TRBV4-1 and TRBJ2-7; TRBD2 agrees at 7 bases. This CDR3 comprises 15 residues. Per the germline V gene, CDR1 is MGHRA and CDR2 is YSYEKL. The V gene end was trimmed by 1 base and the J gene end by 7 bases; junction bases not matched to a gene: 10. The CDR3 sequence: CASSQVLAEPKEQYF. CDR3 nucleotides: TGCGCCAGCAGCCAAGTTCTAGCGGAGCCTAAAGAGCAGTACTTC.

The chain couples TRBV6-2 or TRBV6-3 to TRBJ2-7; 8 nucleotides align to TRBD2. V dropped 2 bases and J dropped 2; count of bases not matched to a gene: 8. Germline V gene data show CDR1 as MNHEY and CDR2 as SVGEGT. The CDR3 contains 16 residues. CDR3 DNA sequence: TGTGCCAGCAGTTACGCGGGAGGAGGGCAACCCTACGAGCAGTACTTC. Its translation: CASSYAGGGQPYEQYF.

The genes are TRBV7-3 and TRBJ2-1, with D possibly TRBD1 on 6 matching bases. The CDR3 has 17 amino acids. Trimming took 5 bases from V and 8 from J, leaving 25 bases between them. Germline values: CDR1 SGHTA, CDR2 FQGTGA. The CDR3 sequence: CASSPTGPRGSYHEQFF. The CDR3 DNA is TGTGCCAGCAGCCCTACCGGGCCCAGGGGTAGTTACCATGAGCAGTTCTTC.

The chain links TRBV29-1 to TRBJ1-2, with D maybe TRBD1 (5 bases). This CDR3 is built from 11 residues. CDR1 SQVTM and CDR2 ANQGSEA come from the germline V gene. Trimming stripped 3 bases from V and 8 bases from J, with 10 bases between. For the CDR3, the DNA is TGCAGCGTTGACGGGACGCGAGGCTACACCTTC. It is translated as CSVDGTRGYTF. The variable domain in full, with the rest retrieved from reference TRBV29-1 and TRBJ1-2, is SAVISQKPSRDICQRGTSLTIQCQVDSQVTMMFWYRQQPGQSLTLIATANQGSEATYESGFVIDKFPISRPNLTFSTLTVSNMSPEDSSIYLCSVDGTRGYTFGSGTRLTVV.

The chain combines TRBV14 with TRBJ2-1; 8 bases map to TRBD1. V gave up 4 bases and J gave up 7 bases; unmatched junction bases: 15. Germline CDR1 and CDR2: SGHDN and FVKESK. This CDR3 contains 17 residues. The CDR3 DNA reads as TGTGCCAGCAGCCCACTATTCGGACAGGGTGGGTTGAATGAGCAGTTCTTC. It is translated as CASSPLFGQGGLNEQFF.

This clone was counted only a few times. This chain uses TRBV10-3 with TRBJ2-5, with 12 bases that match TRBD2. V lost 2 bases to trimming and J lost 4 bases; unmatched junction nucleotides: 5. The germline V gene encodes CDR1 ENHRY and CDR2 SYGVKD. This CDR3 has 16 amino acids. CDR3 protein: CAISEQLLAGGETQYF. For the CDR3, the DNA is TGTGCCATCAGTGAGCAGTTACTAGCGGGAGGAGAGACCCAGTACTTC.

The V gene is TRBV27, the J gene TRBJ1-5; D may be TRBD1 (6 bases). V lost 1 base and J lost 7, with 14 bases in between. The CDR3 is 15 amino acids. Germline V gene data show CDR1 as MNHEY and CDR2 as SMNVEV (reference sequence). The CDR3 sequence is CASSLYGGLRQPQHF. DNA of the CDR3: TGTGCCAGCAGTTTATACGGGGGCCTCCGCCAGCCCCAGCATTTT.

V and J are TRBV4-1 and TRBJ1-6, with no clear D. Trimming cost V 4 bases and J 8 bases, with 6 bases left between them. The CDR3 consists of 12 residues. Germline V gene data show CDR1 as MGHRA and CDR2 as YSYEKL. The CDR3 spells CASSPGDSPLHF. In DNA form, the CDR3 reads TGCGCCAGCAGCCCGGGAGATTCACCCCTCCACTTT.

The gene calls are TRBV6-5 and TRBJ1-1; 7 positions match TRBD1. CDR3 length: 14 amino acids. Germline V gene data show CDR1 as MNHEY and CDR2 as SVGAGI. Unmatched junction bases numbered 8, after V lost 6 bases and J lost 4 bases. CDR3 sequence (DNA): TGTGCCAGCAGCATAACAGGGGACGGCACTGAAGCTTTCTTT. It encodes CASSITGDGTEAFF.

This clone was counted a single time. V gene TRBV5-4 combines with J gene TRBJ1-2; D unclear. The germline gives CDR1 SGHNT, CDR2 YYREEE (reference sequence). This CDR3 spans 12 amino acids. V lost 1 base to trimming and J lost 6 bases, with 7 bases between them. The CDR3 protein is CASSLPLHGYTF. The CDR3 region has the DNA TGTGCCAGCAGCTTGCCTCTTCATGGCTACACCTTC.

The V and J genes are TRBV5-1 and TRBJ2-7; TRBD1 matches 7 bases. The CDR3 consists of 15 residues. J lost 2 bases, V lost 4 bases, and 9 bases had no gene match. Germline V gene sequence: CDR1 SGHRS, CDR2 YFSETQ. In nucleotides, the CDR3 is TGCGCCAGCAGCACAACCGGGACAGTCACCTACGAGCAGTACTTC. It is translated as CASSTTGTVTYEQYF. Supplemented by reference TRBV5-1 and TRBJ2-7, the full variable domain reads KAGVTQTPRYLIKTRGQQVTLSCSPISGHRSVSWYQQTPGQGLQFLFEYFSETQRNKGNFPGRFSGRQFSNSRSEMNVSTLELGDSALYLCASSTTGTVTYEQYFGPGTRLTVT.

This clone appeared a few times. The chain uses TRBV2 and TRBJ1-2; maybe TRBD1 (5 bases). Trimming shortened V by 7 bases and J by 7 bases, and 19 bases separated the two germline ends. This CDR3 contains 14 residues. Germline CDR1 is SNHLY and CDR2 is FYNNEI. The CDR3 nucleotides are TGTGCCAGCAAAGGAGGCCAAGGGGCAGTTGGCTACACCTTC. Translated: CASKGGQGAVGYTF.

The chain is built from TRBV5-4 and TRBJ2-5; 7 nucleotides agree with TRBD2. This CDR3 contains 13 residues. Germline lookup yields CDR1 SGHNT and CDR2 YYREEE (reference sequence). V gave up 4 bases and J gave up 5 bases; unmatched junction bases: 5. CDR3 in DNA: TGTGCCAGCAGCCCCTTCGGGGGGGAGACCCAGTACTTC. The encoded protein is CASSPFGGETQYF.

The chain joins TRBV11-2 to TRBJ2-7; D is possibly TRBD1 (6 bases). The CDR3 is made up of 13 amino acids. Germline loops: CDR1 SGHAT, CDR2 FQNNGV. The V end lost 4 bases, the J end lost 5 bases, and 12 bases lay between the germline ends. The CDR3 DNA sequence: TGTGCCAGCAGCTCACAAACAGGGAACGAGCAGTACTTC. This translates into CASSSQTGNEQYF.

The chain combines TRBV13 with TRBJ2-3; D is perhaps TRBD1 or TRBD2 (6 bases each). V was pared by 5 bases and J by 5 bases, with 17 bases between. Germline lookup yields CDR1 PRHDT and CDR2 FYEKMQ (reference sequence). The CDR3 consists of 15 residues. CDR3 protein: CASSPTGAPLDTQYF. The DNA for the CDR3 is TGTGCCAGCAGCCCTACGGGGGCCCCGCTAGATACGCAGTATTTT.

This sequence joins TRBV11-2 and TRBJ1-6; tentative D call: TRBD1 (6 bases). V was pared by 5 bases and J by 14 bases, with 19 bases between. The CDR3 runs 14 residues. CDR1 is SGHAT and CDR2 is FQNNGV in the germline V gene. CDR3 nucleotides: TGTGCCAGCAGCAACCGGGACACCCTAGAGGCCCTCCACTTT. This translates into CASSNRDTLEALHF.

This rearrangement joins TRBV9 to TRBJ2-7, with 8 bases aligning to TRBD1. Germline V CDR1 and CDR2: SGDLS, YYNGEE. V lost 0 bases to trimming and J lost 7 bases; unmatched junction nucleotides: 9. This CDR3 is built from 15 residues. The CDR3 DNA reads as TGTGCCAGCAGCGTAGGCCGACAGGGGACGGAGGAGCAGTACTTC. It codes for CASSVGRQGTEEQYF.

The table lists this clone with a few counts. This rearrangement joins TRBV19 to TRBJ1-4; possibly TRBD1 for D (5 bases). Per the germline V gene, CDR1 is LNHDA and CDR2 is SQIVND (reference sequence). The ends were cut back, 7 bases at V and 7 bases at J, with 16 bases in the middle. The CDR3 is made up of 14 amino acids. CDR3 DNA sequence: TGTGCCAGTAACCTCGGGCAGGGTCTTGAAAAACTGTTTTTT. Encoded protein: CASNLGQGLEKLFF.

This chain joins TRBV12-3 or TRBV12-4 and TRBJ1-5; D may be TRBD1 (6 bases). Trimming took off 7 bases at V and 3 bases at J, with 7 bases between the two ends. The CDR3 sequence is 12 residues long. DNA of the CDR3: TGTGCCAGCACAGGGGACAATCAGCCCCAGCATTTT. Amino acids: CASTGDNQPQHF.

The chain is built from TRBV7-9 and TRBJ2-7, with D uncertain. This CDR3 is 11 amino acids long. The V gene's germline CDR1 is SEHNR and CDR2 FQNEAQ (reference sequence). The V end lost 5 bases, the J end lost 2 bases, and 4 bases lay between the germline ends. Written as DNA, the CDR3 is TGTGCCAGCAGCCCCGCCTACGAGCAGTACTTC. Translated: CASSPAYEQYF.

The rearrangement joins TRBV9 to TRBJ2-5; D is possibly TRBD1 or TRBD2 (5 bases each). The germline CDR1 and CDR2 sequences are SGDLS and YYNGEE. This CDR3 region has 16 residues. The ends were cut back, 0 bases at V and 0 bases at J, with 12 bases in the middle. The CDR3: CASSVEGSGYQETQYF. CDR3 sequence (DNA): TGTGCCAGCAGCGTAGAGGGGTCGGGGTACCAAGAGACCCAGTACTTC.